This TCR beta chain was sequenced in a study of T cells after posttransplantation cyclophosphamide. Notes on the study in general: After PTCy, TRB diversity resembled that of CNI/methotrexate controls.

A remark on this clone: Its target is unknown. Its ends do not fully match the called genes, so a read error is possible.

The V gene's germline CDR1 is GTSNPN and CDR2 SVGIG (reference sequence). This CDR3 spans 11 amino acids. The assay was immunoSEQ multiplex PCR, and TCRdb's table has in-frame clones only and misses some. In the table there are around 30,000 clones, more than 80% of which are singletons. This TCR was recovered from a man in his fifties or sixties. The specimen was PBMCs. The V and J genes are TRBV30 and TRBJ1-4; D is perhaps TRBD1 (5 bases). The CDR3 region is CAWSVGAIRFF. CDR3 nucleotide sequence: TGTGCCTGGAGTGTAGGGGCCATAAGGTTCTTT.